The clone carrying this TCR beta chain was seen at least ten times. Its cognate antigen is unknown. The data stem from a study of CD8+CD57+ T cells in acquired aplastic anemia. Study context: On average, sorted CD4+ and CD8+ cells gave 3 to 4 ug of DNA. Roughly 10.8 million reads were obtained on average for healthy donor CD4+ cells. Findings and limits, study-wide: The number of CD8+ CDR3 sequences shared by patients and controls was roughly 31.

Genomic DNA was employed as the template in profiling TCR beta VDJ and CDR3. TCRdb itself ran the reads through MiXCR, one entry per CDR3 protein. The table lists 200,000 to 250,000 distinct CDR3 sequences, approximately 35% of them singletons. In germline, CDR1 is SNHLY, CDR2 FYNNEI. The ends were cut back, 4 bases at V and 8 bases at J, with 10 bases in the middle. The CDR3 has 12 residues. Input material: sorted CD4+, CD8+, or CD8+CD57+ T cells (not recorded which) from PBMCs. V gene TRBV2 combines with J gene TRBJ2-3, with a tentative D call TRBD1 (6 bases). This sequence was found in a human donor in good health, serving as a control. Written as DNA, the CDR3 is TGTGCCAGCAGTGCCGGACAGACTACGCAGTATTTT. Translating it yields CASSAGQTTQYF.